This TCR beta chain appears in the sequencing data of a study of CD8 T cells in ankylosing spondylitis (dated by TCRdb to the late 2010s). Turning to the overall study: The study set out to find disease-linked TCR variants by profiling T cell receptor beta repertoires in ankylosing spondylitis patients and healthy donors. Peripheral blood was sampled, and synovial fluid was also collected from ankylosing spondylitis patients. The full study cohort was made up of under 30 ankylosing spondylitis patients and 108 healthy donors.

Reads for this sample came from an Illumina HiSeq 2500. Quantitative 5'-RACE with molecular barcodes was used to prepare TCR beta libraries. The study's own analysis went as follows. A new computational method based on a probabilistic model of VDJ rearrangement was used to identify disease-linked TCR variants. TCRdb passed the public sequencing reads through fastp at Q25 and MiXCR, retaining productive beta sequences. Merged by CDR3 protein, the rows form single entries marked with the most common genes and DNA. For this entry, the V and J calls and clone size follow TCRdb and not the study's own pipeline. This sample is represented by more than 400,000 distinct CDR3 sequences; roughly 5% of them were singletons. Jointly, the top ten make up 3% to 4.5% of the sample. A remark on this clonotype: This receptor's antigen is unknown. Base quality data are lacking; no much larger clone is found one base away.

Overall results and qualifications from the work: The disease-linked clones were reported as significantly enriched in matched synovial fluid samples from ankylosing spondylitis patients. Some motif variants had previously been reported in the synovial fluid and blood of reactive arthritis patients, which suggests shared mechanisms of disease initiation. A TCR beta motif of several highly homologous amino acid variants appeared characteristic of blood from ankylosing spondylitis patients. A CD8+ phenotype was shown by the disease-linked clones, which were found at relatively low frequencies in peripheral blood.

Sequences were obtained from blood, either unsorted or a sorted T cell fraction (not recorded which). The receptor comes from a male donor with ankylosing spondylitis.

Read as DNA, the sequence is TGTGCCAGCCGCAGAGGAAATGAAAAACTGTTTTTT. Its protein is CASRRGNEKLFF. This receptor chain uses TRBV2 and TRBJ1-4; the D gene cannot be named for sure. The V end loses 8 bases and the J end loses 5 bases, and a stretch of 9 bases separates them. From its cysteine to its phenylalanine, the CDR3 spans 12 amino acids. Of the read, only the CDR3 DNA is kept; its 36 bases are in frame from base 1. The germline V gene yields SNHLY for CDR1 and FYNNEI for CDR2.